The clone carrying this TCR beta chain was observed a single time. What it binds is unknown. Combining a sample-barcoded 5' primer with a J-beta primer mix, a second PCR ran for about 7 to 11 cycles. TCRdb reprocessed the 5' RACE reads via MiXCR and lists one record per CDR3 protein. The sample carries 1.5 million to 1.8 million distinct CDR3 sequences, approximately 39% recorded once. This CDR3 is built from 16 residues. With 4 bases clipped from V and 0 bases from J, the junction kept 4 bases outside the gene matches. Germline CDR1 is MNHNS and CDR2 is SASEGT. The record originates from a study of blood T cells in healthy people across ages. Healthy individuals of Caucasian origin from Russia, aged roughly 6 to 90, served as donors. General study results and limits: A greater number of naive CD4+ cells and higher diversity distinguished long-lived donors from aged donors. A roughly linear age-dependent decrease characterized TCR beta diversity per million T cells.

The source material was blood. The V call is TRBV6-1, the J call TRBJ2-3; 10 nucleotides line up with TRBD2. This receptor was identified in a woman aged 18 to 35 in good health. This chain's CDR3 is CASSAGLAYSTDTQYF. Written as DNA, the CDR3 is TGTGCCAGCAGTGCGGGACTAGCGTATAGCACAGATACGCAGTATTTT.